This TCR beta chain was sequenced in a study of blood T cell repertoires in COVID-19. Study summary: There were acute and convalescent COVID-19 samples, and they came from the United States, Italy and Spain. Sample material is recorded as cDNA or gDNA derived from T cells, B-cell-depleted T cells, or PBMCs.

CDR3 size: 14 residues. V lost 5 bases and J lost 4; bases outside the gene matches: 6. Looked up from germline, CDR1 is MNHEY and CDR2 is SMNVEV (reference sequence). Source study methods: Reference gene primer amplification gave estimated nucleated cell counts. This table comes from immunoSEQ multiplex PCR, and its TCRdb copy is limited to in-frame clones, with some not included. The V and J calls and clone size come from that table; D and trimming were worked out from the DNA. The table has over 50,000 clones, 86% seen once. V gene TRBV27 combines with J gene TRBJ1-2, with TRBD1 matching over 8 bases. This TCR was sampled from a man aged 65 to 85 with active COVID-19. The source material was peripheral blood. The CDR3 nucleotides read TGTGCCAGCAGTCTTCGGACAGGGTCCTATGGCTACACCTTC. It is translated as CASSLRTGSYGYTF.